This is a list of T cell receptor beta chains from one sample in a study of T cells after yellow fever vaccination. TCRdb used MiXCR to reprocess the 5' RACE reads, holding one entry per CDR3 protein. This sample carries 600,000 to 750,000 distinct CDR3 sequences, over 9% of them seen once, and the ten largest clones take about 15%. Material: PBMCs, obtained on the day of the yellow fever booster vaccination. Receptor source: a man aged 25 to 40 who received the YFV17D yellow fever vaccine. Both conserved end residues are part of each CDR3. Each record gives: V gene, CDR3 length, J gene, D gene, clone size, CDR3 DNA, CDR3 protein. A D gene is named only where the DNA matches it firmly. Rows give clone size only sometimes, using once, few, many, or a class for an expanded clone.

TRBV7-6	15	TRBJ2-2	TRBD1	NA	TGTGCCAGCAGCTTAGATTTCAGGGGGCACGGGGAGCTGTTTTTT	CASSLDFRGHGELFF
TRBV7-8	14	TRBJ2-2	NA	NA	TGTGCCAGCAGCTTAGGCTATCTAGGCGGGGAGCTGTTTTTT	CASSLGYLGGELFF
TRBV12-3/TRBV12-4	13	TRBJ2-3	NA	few	TGTGCCAGCAGTTTTTTAGCGACAGATACGCAGTATTTT	CASSFLATDTQYF
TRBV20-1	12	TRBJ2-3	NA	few	TGCAGTGCCCGGTTCAGCCCGGATACGCAGTATTTT	CSARFSPDTQYF
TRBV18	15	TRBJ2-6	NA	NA	TGTGCCAGCTCACCGGTTGGGGACGGGGCCAACGTCCTGACTTTC	CASSPVGDGANVLTF
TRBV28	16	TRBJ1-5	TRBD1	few	TGTGCCAGCAGTACGATACAGGGGTTAGGCAATCAGCCCCAGCATTTT	CASSTIQGLGNQPQHF
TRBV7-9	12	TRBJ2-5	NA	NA	TGTGCCAGCAGCTTATCCCCCGAGACCCAGTACTTC	CASSLSPETQYF
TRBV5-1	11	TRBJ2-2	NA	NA	TGCGCCAGCAGCTCGGTCGGGGAGCTGTTTTTT	CASSSVGELFF
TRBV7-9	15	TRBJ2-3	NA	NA	TGTGCCAGCAGCCCATGGGACGATGGCACAGATACGCAGTATTTT	CASSPWDDGTDTQYF
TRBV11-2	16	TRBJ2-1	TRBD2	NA	TGTGCCAGCAGCTCGATGTGGACTAGCGATTACAATGAGCAGTTCTTC	CASSSMWTSDYNEQFF
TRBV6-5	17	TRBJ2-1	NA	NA	TGTGCCAGCAGTTACATCATTCTAGAGTTGGACAACAATGAGCAGTTCTTC	CASSYIILELDNNEQFF
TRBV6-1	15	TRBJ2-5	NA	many	TGTGCCAGCAGTACCCATCTTACAGGGCAAGAGACCCAGTACTTC	CASSTHLTGQETQYF